The clone carrying this T cell receptor (beta chain) was seen many times. Its antigen is unknown. The source of the sample is a study of T cell repertoires in cytomegalovirus infection. Across the whole study: Indications of both CMV infection and matching HLA type were provided by public TCR beta signatures.

Trimming cost V 9 bases and J 0 bases, with 9 bases left between them. Germline values: CDR1 SGHTA, CDR2 FQGNSA. This CDR3 comprises 14 residues. TCRdb itself ran the reads through MiXCR, one entry per CDR3 protein. This sample yields 200,000 to 300,000 distinct CDR3 sequences, of which roughly 9.1% are seen a single time; approximately 15% belongs to the top ten. Study findings and constraints: CMV carriers with the relevant HLA were identified by cumulative public TCR beta family frequency. CMV-specific HLA-C-restricted TCR beta clonotypes dominated the ex vivo response.

V gene TRBV7-2 combines with J gene TRBJ1-6; perhaps TRBD1 as D (6 bases). This sequence was found in a human donor in good health (CMV status not recorded). Some clones in this sample may be carry-over from other donors' samples. Sequenced material: PBMCs. DNA for the CDR3: TGTGCCAGTTCAGGGGACTCCTATAATTCACCCCTCCACTTT. Translation: CASSGDSYNSPLHF.